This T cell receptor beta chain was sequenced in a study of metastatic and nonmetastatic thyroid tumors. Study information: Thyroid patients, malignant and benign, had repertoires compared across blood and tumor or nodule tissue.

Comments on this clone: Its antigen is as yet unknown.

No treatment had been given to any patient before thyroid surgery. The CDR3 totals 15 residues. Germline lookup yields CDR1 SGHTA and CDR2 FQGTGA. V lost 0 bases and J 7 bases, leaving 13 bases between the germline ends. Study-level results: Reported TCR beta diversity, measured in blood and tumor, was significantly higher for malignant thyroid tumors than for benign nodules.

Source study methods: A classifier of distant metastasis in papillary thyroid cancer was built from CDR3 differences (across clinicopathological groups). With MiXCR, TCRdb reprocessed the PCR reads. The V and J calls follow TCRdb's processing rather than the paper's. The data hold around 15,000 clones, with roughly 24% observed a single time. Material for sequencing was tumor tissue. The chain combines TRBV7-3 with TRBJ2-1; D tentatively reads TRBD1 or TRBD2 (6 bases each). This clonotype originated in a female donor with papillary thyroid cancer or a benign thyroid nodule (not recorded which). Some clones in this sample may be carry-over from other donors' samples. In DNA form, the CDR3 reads TGTGCCAGCAGCTTAACGGGGGGCCCCGAAAATGAGCAGTTCTTC. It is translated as CASSLTGGPENEQFF.